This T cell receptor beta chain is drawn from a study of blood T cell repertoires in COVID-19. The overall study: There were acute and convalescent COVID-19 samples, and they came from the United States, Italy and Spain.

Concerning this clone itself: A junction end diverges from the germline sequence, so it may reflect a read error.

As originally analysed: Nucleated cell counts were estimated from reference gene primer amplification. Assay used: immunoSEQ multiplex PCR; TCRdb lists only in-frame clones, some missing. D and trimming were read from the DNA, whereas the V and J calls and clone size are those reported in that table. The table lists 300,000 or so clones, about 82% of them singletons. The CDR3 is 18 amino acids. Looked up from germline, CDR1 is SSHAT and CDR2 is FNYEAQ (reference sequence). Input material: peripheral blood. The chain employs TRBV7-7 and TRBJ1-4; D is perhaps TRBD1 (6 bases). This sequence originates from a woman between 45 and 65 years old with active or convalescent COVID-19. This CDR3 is CASSSRRTVTTTNEKLFF. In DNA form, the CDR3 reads TGTGCTAGCAGTTCGCGTAGGACAGTGACTACGACTAATGAAAAACTGTTTTTT.